Shown below are 6 T cell receptor beta chains from a single sample sequenced in a study of T cells in women clearing cervical HPV infection. Using immunoSEQ multiplex PCR, the repertoire was profiled, and TCRdb retains in-frame clones only, with some absent. The sample shows about 30,000 clones, and approximately 16% sits with its ten largest clones. Sequenced sample: blood buffy coat. The receptors were gathered from a woman between 18 and 70 years old with a cervical HPV16 infection that either progressed to CIN3+ or cleared (not recorded which).

Notes on this clone: The sequenced fragment ends 3 residues before the CDR3 boundary, so the rest is inferred from the germline J gene. This rearrangement joins TRBV7-9 to TRBJ1-1, with a possible D match to TRBD1 (6 bases). From germline, CDR1 is SEHNR and CDR2 FQNEAQ (reference sequence). The CDR3 has 11 amino acids. The V gene lost 5 bases and the J gene lost 7 bases, with 8 bases spanning the gap. The CDR3 bases that were read are TGTGCCAGCAGCAAGGACAGTGAA. Its protein product is CASSKDSE. The complete CDR3 protein is CASSKDSEAFF.

Turning to this clone: The read falls 3 residues short of the CDR3 end, and the missing part is taken from the germline J gene. The rearrangement uses TRBV19 and TRBJ1-2; D call uncertain. The CDR3 runs to 13 residues. Germline values: CDR1 LNHDA, CDR2 SQIVND (reference sequence). The V gene lost 2 bases and the J gene lost 6 bases, with 10 bases spanning the gap. CDR3 DNA, as far as it was read: TGTGCCAGTAGTATAAATGAGGTGAATGGC. Translating gives CASSINEVNG. The CDR3 reads in full as CASSINEVNGYTF.

Remarks on this clone: The read comes to an end 3 residues before the CDR3 does, leaving the germline J gene to fill in the end. The rearrangement joins TRBV11-2 to TRBJ2-7, with D possibly being TRBD1 (5 bases). The CDR3 consists of 12 residues. Germline assignment: CDR1 SGHAT and CDR2 FQNNGV. Trimming left V 3 bases short and J 6 bases short, with 9 bases between. CDR3: CASSFDRFEQYF. The sequenced CDR3 bases are TGTGCCAGCAGCTTTGACAGATTCGAG.

Comment on this clone: The sequence runs out 3 residues before the end of the CDR3; the remainder is reconstructed from the germline J gene. V and J are TRBV20-1 and TRBJ2-7; 8 bases fit TRBD2. CDR1 DFQATT and CDR2 SNEGSKA come from the germline V gene (reference sequence). The CDR3 totals 15 residues. Trimming took 0 bases from V and 2 from J; bases not matched to a gene: 6. CDR3 sequence reads: CSARDSSGGTYEQYF. CDR3 DNA (partial): TGCAGTGCTAGAGATTCCAGCGGGGGAACCTACGAG.

CDR3 DNA (partial): TGTGCCAGCAGCGAGGACGGACAGACG. Translated, it gives CASSEDGQT. The full CDR3 protein is CASSEDGQTQYF. This sequence joins TRBV9 and TRBJ2-3, with D possibly matching TRBD1 (6 bases). The sequenced fragment ends 3 residues before the CDR3 boundary, so the rest is inferred from the germline J gene. The CDR3 consists of 12 residues. Germline values: CDR1 SGDLS, CDR2 YYNGEE.

This chain's CDR3 is CASSADGAAQGTQYF. Partial CDR3 DNA: TGTGCCAGCAGCGCGGACGGAGCCGCCCAGGGTACG. The chain employs TRBV7-3 and TRBJ2-3; possibly TRBD1 for D (5 bases). From the germline J gene comes the end of the CDR3, since the read stops 3 residues before it. Germline CDR1 SGHTA, CDR2 FQGTGA. The ends were cut back, 5 bases at V and 8 bases at J, with 20 bases in the middle. The length of the CDR3 is 15 residues. Combining the CDR3 with reference TRBV7-3 and TRBJ2-3 gives the whole variable domain GAGVSQTPSNKVTEKGKYVELRCDPISGHTALYWYRQSLGQGPEFLIYFQGTGAADDSGLPNDRFFAVRPEGSVSTLKIQRTERGDSAVYLCASSADGAAQGTQYFGPGTRLTVL.